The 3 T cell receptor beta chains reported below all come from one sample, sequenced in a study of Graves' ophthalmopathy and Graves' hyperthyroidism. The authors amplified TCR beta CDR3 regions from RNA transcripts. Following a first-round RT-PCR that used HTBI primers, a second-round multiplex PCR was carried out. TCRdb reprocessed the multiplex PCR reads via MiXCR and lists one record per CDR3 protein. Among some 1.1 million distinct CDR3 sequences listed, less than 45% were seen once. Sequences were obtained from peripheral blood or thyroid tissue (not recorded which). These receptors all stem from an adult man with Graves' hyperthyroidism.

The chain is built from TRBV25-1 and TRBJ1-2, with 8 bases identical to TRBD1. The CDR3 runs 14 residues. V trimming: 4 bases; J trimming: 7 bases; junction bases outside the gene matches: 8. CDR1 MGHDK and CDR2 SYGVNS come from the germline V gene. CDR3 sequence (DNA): TGTGCCAGCAGTGGAACGGGGACAGGCCTTGGCTACACCTTC. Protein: CASSGTGTGLGYTF.

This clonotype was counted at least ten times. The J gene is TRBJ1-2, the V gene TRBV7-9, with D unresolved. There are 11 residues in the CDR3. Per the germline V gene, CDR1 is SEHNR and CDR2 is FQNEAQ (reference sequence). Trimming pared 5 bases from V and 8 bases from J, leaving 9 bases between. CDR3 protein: CASSQTRGYTF. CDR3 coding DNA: TGTGCCAGCAGCCAAACGCGGGGCTACACCTTC.

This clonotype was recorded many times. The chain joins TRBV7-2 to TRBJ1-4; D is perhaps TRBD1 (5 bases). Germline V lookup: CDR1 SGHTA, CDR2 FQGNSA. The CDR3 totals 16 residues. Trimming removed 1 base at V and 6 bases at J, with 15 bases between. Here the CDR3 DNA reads TGTGCCAGCAGCTTAGGTTCAGCAGGGACCGATGAAAAACTGTTTTTT. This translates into CASSLGSAGTDEKLFF.